What follows are 6 T cell receptor beta chains derived from one specimen sequenced in a study of blood T cell repertoires in COVID-19. TCRdb's copy holds only in-frame clones and misses some; the assay was immunoSEQ multiplex PCR. The sample includes about 30,000 clones, nearly 90% of them seen just once. The sample consisted of peripheral blood. The receptors shown here come from a human donor in a cohort sampled during active COVID-19.

The chain links TRBV2 to TRBJ2-7; 7 nucleotides line up with TRBD2. V dropped 6 bases and J dropped 0; count of bases not matched to a gene: 5. Looked up from germline, CDR1 is SNHLY and CDR2 is FYNNEI. The CDR3 has 14 amino acids. CDR3 amino acids: CASSVLAFSYEQYF. The CDR3 bases are TGTGCCAGCAGCGTACTAGCGTTCTCCTACGAGCAGTACTTC.

V and J are TRBV18 and TRBJ2-1, with 7 bases fitting TRBD2. The ends lost 1 base at V and 5 bases at J; junction bases unmatched: 5. The CDR3 has 15 amino acids. Germline lookup yields CDR1 KGHSH and CDR2 LQKENI. The CDR3 DNA is TGTGCCAGCTCACCACGCCAGGGAGGGGACAATGAGCAGTTCTTC. Translating gives CASSPRQGGDNEQFF.

The chain couples TRBV6-5 to TRBJ1-1; 7 bases fit TRBD1. The CDR3 spans 15 residues. In germline, CDR1 is MNHEY, CDR2 SVGAGI. V lost 0 bases and J lost 10; bases outside the gene matches: 11. CDR3 residues: CASSYSSGQFRGAFF. The DNA of the CDR3 is TGTGCCAGCAGTTACTCATCGGGACAGTTTCGAGGAGCTTTCTTT.

This clone was counted once. The rearrangement uses TRBV7-3 and TRBJ1-1; D uncertain. CDR3 length: 14 residues. Germline loops: CDR1 SGHTA, CDR2 FQGTGA. The V end lost 4 bases, the J end lost 0 bases, and 9 bases lay between the germline ends. The DNA of the CDR3 is TGTGCCAGCAGCTCCGGCGGGATGAACACTGAAGCTTTCTTT. This encodes CASSSGGMNTEAFF.

The chain recombines TRBV3-1 (or the pseudogene TRBV3-2) with TRBJ2-1, with TRBD2 matching 8 bases. CDR1 and CDR2 (germline): LGHDT, YNNKEL (reference sequence). The length of the CDR3 is 16 residues. Unmatched junction bases numbered 16, after V lost 3 bases and J lost 12 bases. CDR3 amino acids: CASSHHDGRASYGQFF. CDR3 in DNA: TGTGCCAGCAGCCATCACGACGGGAGGGCCTCTTACGGGCAGTTCTTC.

The V call is TRBV3-1 (or the pseudogene TRBV3-2), the J call TRBJ1-5; D is undetermined. The germline V and J ends were trimmed by 4 bases and 4 bases, with 11 bases remaining between them. The germline gives CDR1 LGHDT, CDR2 YNNKEL (reference sequence). The CDR3 length is 14 residues. In nucleotides, the CDR3 is TGTGCCAGCAGCCCTTACGAGGTTAATCAGCCCCAGCATTTT. It translates to CASSPYEVNQPQHF.